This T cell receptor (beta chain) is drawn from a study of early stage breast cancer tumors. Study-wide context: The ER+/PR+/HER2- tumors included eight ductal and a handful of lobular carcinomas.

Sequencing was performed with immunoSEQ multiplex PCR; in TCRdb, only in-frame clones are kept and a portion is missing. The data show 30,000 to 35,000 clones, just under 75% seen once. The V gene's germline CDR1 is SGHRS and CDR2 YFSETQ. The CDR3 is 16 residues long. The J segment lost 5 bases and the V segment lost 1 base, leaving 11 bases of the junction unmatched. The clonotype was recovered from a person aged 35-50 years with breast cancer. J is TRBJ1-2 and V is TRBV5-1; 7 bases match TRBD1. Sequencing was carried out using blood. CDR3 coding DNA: TGCGCCAGCAGCTTGTTAGGGGGCACCCTTAATTATGGCTACACCTTC. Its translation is CASSLLGGTLNYGYTF.